This TCR beta chain stems from a study of read filtering for tumor transcriptome and immune sequencing. Molecular barcoded adaptors covering alpha/delta and beta/gamma chains were used on approximately 400 ng RNA. TCRdb re-called the reads with MiXCR, one entry per CDR3 protein. The sample shows some 130,000 distinct CDR3 sequences, roughly an eighth of them seen only once. The CDR3 length is 13 residues. From germline, CDR1 is GTSNPN and CDR2 SVGIG (reference sequence). V lost 2 bases, J lost 2 bases, and 4 bases lay in between. This clonotype appeared many times. The chain uses TRBV30 and TRBJ2-6; D is unclear. This sequence originates from a donor at least 40 years old with multiple myeloma. Sequenced input: a population of CD138-negative cells sorted from bone marrow. As DNA, the CDR3 is TGTGCCTGGAGTCTTGCTGGGGCCAACGTCCTGACTTTC. This codes for CAWSLAGANVLTF.